This entry is about one TCR beta chain. The repertoire was sequenced with immunoSEQ multiplex PCR; TCRdb's copy has only in-frame clones and lacks some. Among under 95,000 clones listed, approximately 85% were seen once. Trimming left V 3 bases short and J 14 bases short, with 16 bases between. Looked up from germline, CDR1 is LNHDA and CDR2 is SQIVND (reference sequence). The CDR3 runs 13 residues. The data derive from a study of blood T cell repertoires in COVID-19. Study at large: Material from acute and convalescent COVID-19 was sourced from the United States, Italy and Spain.

The sequencing input was peripheral blood. The rearrangement joins TRBV19 to TRBJ1-4, with no clear D. The sequence came from a woman at least 80 years old with COVID-19, enrolled during active disease. The chain's CDR3 is CASSINLATPLFF. The CDR3 nucleotides are TGTGCCAGTAGTATCAATCTGGCAACCCCTCTGTTTTTT.